This TCR beta chain was found in a study of OX40 agonist ivuxolimab in advanced cancers. The CDR3 extends over 13 amino acids. CDR1 and CDR2 (germline): MNHEY, SMNVEV (reference sequence). Deletions cut 4 bases from V and 10 bases from J, with 11 bases between. TCRdb keeps only in-frame clones here, not all; method: immunoSEQ multiplex PCR. The top ten hold about 0.75% of the sample, which has fewer than 90,000 clones, roughly nine tenths seen once. The sample consisted of CD4+ or CD8+ T cells sorted from blood, taken in a trial of the OX40 agonist ivuxolimab. The clonotype comes from an adult with an advanced solid tumor such as melanoma, head and neck, liver or kidney cancer. The J gene is TRBJ1-6, the V gene TRBV27; D is unresolved. This CDR3 reads CASSSHSYSPLHF. Here the CDR3 DNA reads TGTGCCAGCAGTTCCCACAGTTACTCACCCCTCCACTTT.